The next 15 T cell receptor beta chains were all read from a single sample in a study of cytomegalovirus exposure and HLA in healthy donors (dated by TCRdb to about 2017). The library was prepared using the immunoSEQ multiplex PCR assay. For the multiplex PCR, a mixture combining 60 forward primers for TCR Vbeta segments and 13 reverse primers for TCR Jbeta segments was used. The source is immuneACCESS, and TCRdb retained only in-frame sequences with V and J called. Part of the clones is not carried over; for the studies checked, unresolved V genes explain less than half of this, and the remainder is unexplained. The sample table shows about 210,000 clones, and about 85% are seen once. The ten largest clones capture 0.2% to 0.3% of the sample. The specimen sequenced was PBMCs. These receptors originate from a girl between 2 and 10 years old in good health and CMV-seronegative.

This chain connects TRBV6-5 to TRBJ2-3, with D uncertain. With 5 bases removed from V and 8 bases from J, the gap between germline ends came to 8 bases. This CDR3 has 11 amino acids. CDR1 is MNHEY, CDR2 SVGAGI, per germline. As DNA, the CDR3 is TGTGCCAGCAGTAGCCATATTACGCAGTATTTT. Protein sequence: CASSSHITQYF.

This clone was counted a single time. J is TRBJ2-1 and V is TRBV19, with D perhaps TRBD2 (5 bases). Trimming removed 5 bases at V and 0 bases at J, with 14 bases between. This CDR3 is built from 16 residues. Germline CDR1 is LNHDA and CDR2 is SQIVND (reference sequence). The CDR3 nucleotides are TGTGCCAGTAGTGCCCCACTAGAGTTCTCCTACAATGAGCAGTTCTTC. Its protein product is CASSAPLEFSYNEQFF.

The chain couples TRBV27 to TRBJ1-6; 7 nucleotides align to TRBD1. The CDR3 is 16 residues long. Germline loops: CDR1 MNHEY, CDR2 SMNVEV (reference sequence). The V segment lost 5 bases and the J segment 13 bases; nucleotides outside the gene matches: 17. For the CDR3, the DNA is TGTGCCAGCAGTGAAGCATACAGGGGCTCCGGATCGCCCCTCCACTTT. Protein: CASSEAYRGSGSPLHF.

The chain is built from TRBV7-3 and TRBJ2-5; 9 bases fit TRBD2. J was trimmed by 5 bases and V by 3 bases; bases with no gene match: 4. Germline V gives CDR1 SGHTA, CDR2 FQGTGA. The CDR3 spans 14 residues. The CDR3 sequence: CASSLRGGVETQYF. The CDR3 DNA reads as TGTGCCAGCAGCTTGCGGGGGGGGGTGGAGACCCAGTACTTC.

The table lists this clone with a few counts. The chain couples TRBV6-5 to TRBJ1-1, with D maybe TRBD1 (6 bases). The CDR3 consists of 13 residues. V shed 7 bases and J shed 8 bases, with 17 bases lying between them. Germline lookup yields CDR1 MNHEY and CDR2 SVGAGI. CDR3 bases: TGTGCCAGCACTGGGCGATCGAGGGGGGAAGCTTTCTTT. Protein product: CASTGRSRGEAFF.

As regards this clone: The sample holds other DNA sequences that translate to the same CDR3. The rearrangement uses TRBV6-5 and TRBJ1-5, with 7 bases aligning to TRBD1. The V and J ends lost 6 bases and 1 base, in that order; junction bases with no gene match: 3. The germline V gene has CDR1 MNHEY and CDR2 SVGAGI. The CDR3 is 14 amino acids. The CDR3 here is CASRGGGSNQPQHF. The CDR3 DNA follows: TGTGCCAGCAGAGGGGGCGGCAGCAATCAGCCCCAGCATTTT.

This clone was detected only once. This chain links TRBV5-1 with TRBJ2-7; TRBD1 agrees at 7 bases. CDR1 is SGHRS and CDR2 is YFSETQ in the germline V gene. The CDR3 totals 16 residues. Losses at the gene ends were 4 bases for V and 3 bases for J; bases not matched to a gene: 13. CDR3 nucleotide sequence: TGCGCCAGCAGCAATCAGGACAGGACCCAAGGCTACGAGCAGTACTTC. Protein sequence: CASSNQDRTQGYEQYF.

V is TRBV7-9 and J is TRBJ2-1, with D possibly matching TRBD1 (6 bases). The germline V gene encodes CDR1 SEHNR and CDR2 FQNEAQ (reference sequence). The CDR3 runs 15 residues. V was trimmed by 1 base and J by 4 bases, leaving 11 bases between them. The CDR3 nucleotides are TGTGCCAGCAGCTTAGGACAGGCCCTTTACAATGAGCAGTTCTTC. It translates to CASSLGQALYNEQFF.

The CDR3 DNA reads as TGTGCCAGTAGTATCCGGGACACAAATCAGCCCCAGCATTTT. This gives the protein CASSIRDTNQPQHF. The rearrangement uses TRBV19 and TRBJ1-5, with D possibly matching TRBD1 (6 bases). CDR3 length: 14 residues. The V end lost 3 bases, the J end lost 4 bases, and 10 bases lay between the germline ends. Germline V gives CDR1 LNHDA, CDR2 SQIVND (reference sequence).

The chain employs TRBV4-1 and TRBJ2-7; 7 bases align to TRBD1. Germline V gene lookup returns CDR1 MGHRA and CDR2 YSYEKL. The CDR3 has 17 amino acids. The V gene end was trimmed by 6 bases and the J gene end by 3 bases; junction bases not matched to a gene: 17. CDR3 coding DNA: TGCGCCAGCAGTCCTAGGAGAGGACAGGCGAAGGACTACGAGCAGTACTTC. Translating it yields CASSPRRGQAKDYEQYF.

This clone was counted once. The V and J genes are TRBV15 and TRBJ1-5, with 9 positions matching TRBD1. Trimming at V came to 2 bases and at J to 6 bases, leaving 5 bases not matched to a gene. Germline V gene data show CDR1 as LNHNV and CDR2 as YYDKDF (reference sequence). This CDR3 spans 15 amino acids. CDR3 sequence: CATSRLTGGSQPQHF. CDR3 nucleotide sequence: TGTGCCACCAGCAGATTAACAGGGGGCAGTCAGCCCCAGCATTTT.

The chain is built from TRBV6-1 and TRBJ1-5, with 7 bases identical to TRBD1. Germline V gene lookup returns CDR1 MNHNS and CDR2 SASEGT. The CDR3 has 15 residues. The trim removed 4 bases at V and 3 bases at J, leaving 6 bases unmatched. The CDR3 spells CASSADRVNNQPQHF. In DNA, the CDR3 is TGTGCCAGCAGTGCTGACAGGGTCAACAATCAGCCCCAGCATTTT.

The chain uses TRBV2 and TRBJ2-5; 12 bases fit TRBD2. The tail of the sequence fits TRBJ2-7 better, so the J call may be wrong. Germline V gene lookup returns CDR1 SNHLY and CDR2 FYNNEI. The CDR3 has 14 amino acids. CDR3 sequence: CASSRTSGGYEQYF. For the CDR3, the DNA is TGTGCCAGCAGTCGAACTAGCGGGGGGTACGAGCAGTACTTC.

The J gene is TRBJ2-5, the V gene TRBV12-5, with 15 nucleotides matching TRBD2. Germline V gives CDR1 LGHNT, CDR2 FRNRAP. The junction had 6 bases not matched to a gene; V was cut back by 2 bases and J by 2 bases. This CDR3 is built from 18 residues. This chain's CDR3 is CASGLLGLAGGGQETQYF. The CDR3 DNA reads TGTGCTAGTGGTTTGTTGGGACTAGCGGGGGGTGGGCAAGAGACCCAGTACTTC.

This chain links TRBV4-1 with TRBJ1-4, with 7 positions matching TRBD1. The CDR3 sequence is 16 residues long. The junction had 12 bases not matched to a gene; V was cut back by 4 bases and J by 7 bases. Germline CDR1 MGHRA, CDR2 YSYEKL. The CDR3 spells CASSLTVRQGREKLFF. CDR3 coding DNA: TGCGCCAGCAGCCTTACTGTCCGACAGGGCCGTGAAAAACTGTTTTTT.